What follows are 22 T cell receptor beta chains derived from one specimen sequenced in a study of early T cells in non-severe SARS-CoV-2 infection. TCRdb fed the 5' RACE reads into MiXCR, producing one record per CDR3 protein. The sample includes 70,000 to 90,000 distinct CDR3 sequences, less than 20% of them seen just once. The sample was whole blood. These receptors all come from an adult who was a healthcare worker with PCR-confirmed SARS-CoV-2 infection or an uninfected control (not recorded which).

In its sample, this clonotype was seen many times. The CDR3 region has the DNA TGTGCCAGCAGTTTGCGGGGGCCCTCCTACGAGCAGTACTTC. Translated, it gives CASSLRGPSYEQYF. The rearrangement uses TRBV27 and TRBJ2-7; tentatively, D is TRBD2 (7 bases). Germline V gives CDR1 MNHEY, CDR2 SMNVEV (reference sequence). V was pared by 3 bases and J by 0 bases, with 9 bases between. The CDR3 length is 14 residues.

This clonotype was recorded a few times. CDR3 loop: CASGTSGRDEQYF. The CDR3 DNA sequence: TGTGCCAGTGGGACTAGCGGGAGGGATGAGCAGTACTTC. V usage is TRBV19 and J usage is TRBJ2-7; TRBD2 agrees at 16 bases. Germline V gene sequence: CDR1 LNHDA, CDR2 SQIVND (reference sequence). V lost 8 bases, J lost 7 bases, and 2 bases stayed unmatched. This CDR3 is built from 13 residues.

This clonotype was observed many times. The chain uses TRBV6-5 and TRBJ1-6; maybe TRBD1 (5 bases). This CDR3 has 17 amino acids. Trimming cost V 6 bases and J 3 bases, with 18 bases left between them. Germline V gene lookup returns CDR1 MNHEY and CDR2 SVGAGI. The CDR3 nucleotides are TGTGCCAGCAGGCGGGGGAGGGCCCGTCACTATAATTCACCCCTCCACTTT. Translating it yields CASRRGRARHYNSPLHF.

This clonotype came up a few times. The rearrangement links TRBV27 to TRBJ2-1; no clear D. The CDR3 runs 16 residues. Germline CDR1 and CDR2: MNHEY and SMNVEV (reference sequence). Trimming removed 4 bases at V and 0 bases at J, with 13 bases between. The CDR3 DNA is TGTGCCAGCAGTTCCTACATCCCGAGCTCCTACAATGAGCAGTTCTTC. This sequence encodes CASSSYIPSSYNEQFF.

The CDR3 here is CASSVNGNYGYTF. CDR3 nucleotide sequence: TGTGCCAGCAGCGTCAACGGAAACTATGGCTACACCTTC. This chain connects TRBV9 to TRBJ1-2; D not certain. The CDR3 extends over 13 amino acids. The germline gives CDR1 SGDLS, CDR2 YYNGEE. Deletions cut 2 bases from V and 2 bases from J, with 7 bases between.

This clonotype was seen only a few times. The chain employs TRBV10-2 and TRBJ2-1; D might be TRBD2 (5 bases). This CDR3 has 14 amino acids. Trimming removed 0 bases at V and 6 bases at J, with 9 bases between. Germline V gene data show CDR1 as WSHSY and CDR2 as SAAADI. For the CDR3, the DNA is TGCGCCAGCAGTGAGTCGATCGGAGGCAATGAGCAGTTCTTC. Its translation: CASSESIGGNEQFF.

This clonotype was counted at least ten times. The chain uses TRBV12-3 or TRBV12-4 and TRBJ2-2; perhaps TRBD2 as D (5 bases). The CDR3 runs 16 residues. Trimming pared 6 bases from V and 1 base from J, leaving 15 bases between. CDR3 bases: TGTGCCAGCAGCCTCAGATTTGCGGGGAACACCGGGGAGCTGTTTTTT. This sequence encodes CASSLRFAGNTGELFF.

This clonotype has at least ten counts. The J gene is TRBJ2-6, the V gene TRBV7-2; unclear D gene. Trimming removed 6 bases at V and 4 bases at J, with 10 bases between. The CDR3 length is 14 residues. CDR1 and CDR2 (germline): SGHTA, FQGNSA. CDR3 coding DNA: TGTGCCAGCAGTCCCCTTCGGGGGGCCAACGTCCTGACTTTC. Translated: CASSPLRGANVLTF.

This clonotype occurred many times. The V call is TRBV20-1, the J call TRBJ2-1; TRBD2 matches at 12 bases. Germline CDR1 DFQATT, CDR2 SNEGSKA (reference sequence). The CDR3 sequence is 16 residues long. V lost 0 bases, J lost 8 bases, and 8 bases stayed unmatched. CDR3: CSAREILAGGHYEQFF. Here the CDR3 DNA reads TGCAGTGCTAGAGAGATCCTAGCGGGGGGGCATTATGAGCAGTTCTTC.

This chain uses TRBV5-1 with TRBJ2-7, with TRBD1 matching over 7 bases. Per germline, CDR1 SGHRS and CDR2 YFSETQ. V lost 0 bases and J lost 0; bases outside the gene matches: 9. CDR3 length: 17 amino acids. This CDR3 reads CASSLDPSGTASYEQYF. CDR3 DNA sequence: TGCGCCAGCAGCTTGGATCCCTCCGGGACAGCCTCCTACGAGCAGTACTTC.

This clonotype was counted at least ten times. The chain recombines TRBV6-2 or TRBV6-3 with TRBJ2-7; no clear D. Germline V gene lookup returns CDR1 MNHEY and CDR2 SVGEGT. The CDR3 consists of 15 residues. V lost 7 bases and J lost 1, with 17 bases in between. This chain's CDR3 is CASNDPSQGSYEQYF. The CDR3 coding sequence is TGTGCCAGCAATGATCCCAGTCAAGGTTCCTACGAGCAGTACTTC.

V and J are TRBV6-2 or TRBV6-3 and TRBJ2-7; 10 bases agree with TRBD1. The germline V gene has CDR1 MNHEY and CDR2 SVGEGT. The V segment lost 8 bases and the J segment 3 bases; nucleotides outside the gene matches: 19. The CDR3 runs to 18 residues. In DNA, the CDR3 is TGTGCCAGCTCAAGCGGGGACAGGGGTTACCCATTCAACTACGAGCAGTACTTC. It specifies CASSSGDRGYPFNYEQYF.

V gene TRBV2 combines with J gene TRBJ1-1; no definite D call. The V gene's germline CDR1 is SNHLY and CDR2 FYNNEI. Trimming left V 0 bases short and J 7 bases short, with 21 bases between. The CDR3 totals 17 residues. Written as DNA, the CDR3 is TGTGCCAGCAGTGAAGCTTCTTCCACAATAAGGACCGGTGAAGCTTTCTTT. Amino acids: CASSEASSTIRTGEAFF.

The chain combines TRBV27 with TRBJ2-7; the D gene is possibly TRBD2 (5 bases). Germline V lookup: CDR1 MNHEY, CDR2 SMNVEV (reference sequence). The ends were cut back, 4 bases at V and 4 bases at J, with 14 bases in the middle. The CDR3 spans 14 residues. As DNA, the CDR3 is TGTGCCAGCAGTTCCCGCGGGTTGTTTTACGAGCAGTACTTC. Amino acid sequence: CASSSRGLFYEQYF.

CDR3 sequence: CASSSRIGELFF. The CDR3 DNA is TGTGCCAGTAGTTCTCGGATCGGGGAGCTGTTTTTT. The chain joins TRBV19 to TRBJ2-2, with unresolved D. This CDR3 has 12 residues. Deletions cut 5 bases from V and 7 bases from J, with 8 bases between. The germline V gene has CDR1 LNHDA and CDR2 SQIVND (reference sequence).

This clonotype was seen more than once but under ten times. The chain joins TRBV30 to TRBJ2-3; 10 nucleotides align to TRBD1. V gave up 3 bases and J gave up 3 bases; unmatched junction bases: 6. The CDR3 has 15 residues. The germline gives CDR1 GTSNPN, CDR2 SVGIG (reference sequence). In DNA, the CDR3 is TGTGCCTGGAGACGGGACAGGGGTTCAACAGATACGCAGTATTTT. Translated: CAWRRDRGSTDTQYF.

This clonotype was recorded a few times. The J gene is TRBJ1-2, the V gene TRBV12-3 or TRBV12-4, with 8 positions matching TRBD1. CDR3 length: 17 amino acids. V trimming: 6 bases; J trimming: 4 bases; junction bases outside the gene matches: 16. DNA of the CDR3: TGTGCCAGCAGCCGTAGGTGGGCAGGGGGCGCAGTCTATGGCTACACCTTC. It yields the protein CASSRRWAGGAVYGYTF.

The table lists this clonotype with a few counts. This chain links TRBV7-3 with TRBJ2-5; 8 bases align to TRBD1. The J segment lost 1 base and the V segment lost 3 bases, leaving 4 bases of the junction unmatched. The CDR3 sequence is 15 residues long. Germline lookup yields CDR1 SGHTA and CDR2 FQGTGA. The CDR3 loop is CASSFGGQGQETQYF. CDR3 sequence (DNA): TGTGCCAGCAGCTTCGGAGGACAGGGCCAAGAGACCCAGTACTTC.

This clonotype was counted ten times or more. The chain links TRBV7-9 to TRBJ1-1; tentative D call: TRBD1 (6 bases). V was clipped by 4 bases and J by 0 bases, with 12 bases between them. CDR1 and CDR2 (germline): SEHNR, FQNEAQ (reference sequence). This CDR3 comprises 15 residues. The DNA for the CDR3 is TGTGCCAGCAGCTCAAGGGGGGGGGTGAACACTGAAGCTTTCTTT. Its translation is CASSSRGGVNTEAFF.

The rearrangement uses TRBV27 and TRBJ1-6; no definite D call. Germline V lookup: CDR1 MNHEY, CDR2 SMNVEV (reference sequence). Trimming left V 8 bases short and J 0 bases short, with 11 bases between. The CDR3 length is 15 residues. The CDR3 sequence: CASLKSSSYNSPLHF. CDR3 nucleotides: TGTGCCAGCCTAAAATCGAGCTCCTATAATTCACCCCTCCACTTT.

This clonotype has a count of ten or more. This chain's CDR3 is CASSSTPGTSGTRTDTQYF. The CDR3 nucleotides read TGTGCCAGCAGCTCCACACCCGGGACTAGCGGTACACGCACAGATACGCAGTATTTT. V and J are TRBV7-2 and TRBJ2-3; TRBD2 matches at 11 bases. Germline CDR1 is SGHTA and CDR2 is FQGNSA. The junction had 13 bases not matched to a gene; V was cut back by 4 bases and J by 1 base. This CDR3 contains 19 residues.

This clonotype was detected a few times. The chain's CDR3 is CASSTQGYEQYF. The CDR3 nucleotides read TGTGCCAGCTCAACTCAGGGATACGAGCAGTACTTC. The rearrangement uses TRBV18 and TRBJ2-7, with D perhaps TRBD1 (5 bases). Germline V gene data show CDR1 as KGHSH and CDR2 as LQKENI. The V and J ends lost 5 bases and 4 bases respectively, with 9 bases between them. The length of the CDR3 is 12 residues. The full variable domain, rest sourced from reference TRBV18 and TRBJ2-7, is NAGVMQNPRHLVRRRGQEARLRCSPMKGHSHVYWYRQLPEEGLKFMVYLQKENIIDESGMPKERFSAEFPKEGPSILRIQQVVRGDSAAYFCASSTQGYEQYFGPGTRLTVT.